This T cell receptor (beta chain) is from a study of cytomegalovirus exposure and HLA in healthy donors. It was with 60 Vbeta and 13 Jbeta primers that the PCR ran. This table comes from immunoSEQ multiplex PCR, and its TCRdb copy is limited to in-frame clones, with some not included. The sample records tens of thousands of clones, more than 70% being singletons. There are 17 residues in the CDR3. In germline, CDR1 is KGHSH, CDR2 LQKENI. The J segment lost 6 bases and the V segment lost 2 bases, leaving 8 bases of the junction unmatched. In this sample, this clone turned up once. V and J are TRBV18 and TRBJ1-6; 9 bases line up with TRBD1. The sequencing input was PBMCs. This receptor was taken from a man under 40 in good health and CMV-seronegative. CDR3 amino acids: CASSPSRDRAPNSPLHF. For the CDR3, the DNA is TGTGCCAGCTCACCATCCCGGGACAGGGCCCCTAATTCACCCCTCCACTTT.